This TCR beta chain is from a study of T cell responses to AZD1222 COVID-19 vaccine. Notes on the study in general: Researchers report vaccine-associated CD4 TCRs spanning spike, with dominance at 160-218 and 743-854. Repertoire samples came only from after the peak T cell response.

Sequencing used immunoSEQ multiplex PCR; TCRdb keeps in-frame clones, though not all of them. This table holds 150,000 to 200,000 clones, over 85% found once. Comment on this clone: Its antigen remains unknown.

Trimming took 0 bases from V and 0 from J; bases not matched to a gene: 2. The CDR3 is 15 residues long. Germline CDR1 and CDR2: SGHRS and YFSETQ. The receptor was isolated from an adult in good health. The genes are TRBV5-1 and TRBJ1-1; 7 positions agree with TRBD1. Sequencing used peripheral blood, obtained on day 0 of AZD1222 vaccination. The CDR3 region has the DNA TGCGCCAGCAGCTTGGCCGGGACAGTGAACACTGAAGCTTTCTTT. Its protein product is CASSLAGTVNTEAFF.